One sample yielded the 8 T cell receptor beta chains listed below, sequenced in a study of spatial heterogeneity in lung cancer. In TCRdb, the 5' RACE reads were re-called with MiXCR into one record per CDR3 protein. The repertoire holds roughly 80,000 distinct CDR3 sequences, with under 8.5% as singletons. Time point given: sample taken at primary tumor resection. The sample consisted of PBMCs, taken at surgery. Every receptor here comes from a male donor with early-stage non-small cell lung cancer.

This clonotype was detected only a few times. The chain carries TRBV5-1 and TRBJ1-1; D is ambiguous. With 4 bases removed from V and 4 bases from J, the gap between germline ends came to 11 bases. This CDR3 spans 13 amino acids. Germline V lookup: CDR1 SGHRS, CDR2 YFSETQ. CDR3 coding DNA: TGCGCCAGCAGCAGATCGACGGGCACTGAAGCTTTCTTT. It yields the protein CASSRSTGTEAFF.

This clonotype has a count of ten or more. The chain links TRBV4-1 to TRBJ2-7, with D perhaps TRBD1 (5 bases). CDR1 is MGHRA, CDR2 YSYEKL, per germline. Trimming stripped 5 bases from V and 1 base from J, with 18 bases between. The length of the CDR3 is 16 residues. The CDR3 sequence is CASSTTATMISYEQYF. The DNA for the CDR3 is TGCGCCAGCAGCACGACAGCGACGATGATATCCTACGAGCAGTACTTC.

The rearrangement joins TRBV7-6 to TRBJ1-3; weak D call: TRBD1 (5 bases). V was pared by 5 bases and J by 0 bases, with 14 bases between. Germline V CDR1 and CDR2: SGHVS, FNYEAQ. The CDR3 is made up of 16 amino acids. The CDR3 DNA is TGTGCCAGCAGCCCTAGCGGGGCATCCTCTGGAAACACCATATATTTT. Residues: CASSPSGASSGNTIYF.

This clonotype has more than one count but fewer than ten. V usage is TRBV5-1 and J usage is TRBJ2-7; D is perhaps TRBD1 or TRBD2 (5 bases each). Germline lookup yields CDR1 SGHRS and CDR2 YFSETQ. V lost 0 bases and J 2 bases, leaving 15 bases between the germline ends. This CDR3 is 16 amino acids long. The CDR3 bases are TGCGCCAGCAGCTTGGGTCCAGGGAGAGGGACCTACGAGCAGTACTTC. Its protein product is CASSLGPGRGTYEQYF.

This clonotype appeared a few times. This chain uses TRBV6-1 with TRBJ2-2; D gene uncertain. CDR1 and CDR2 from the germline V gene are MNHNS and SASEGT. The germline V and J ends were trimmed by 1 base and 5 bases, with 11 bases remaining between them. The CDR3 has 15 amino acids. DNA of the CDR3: TGTGCCAGCAGTGAAGTTAGGACGCAGACCGGGGAGCTGTTTTTT. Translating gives CASSEVRTQTGELFF.

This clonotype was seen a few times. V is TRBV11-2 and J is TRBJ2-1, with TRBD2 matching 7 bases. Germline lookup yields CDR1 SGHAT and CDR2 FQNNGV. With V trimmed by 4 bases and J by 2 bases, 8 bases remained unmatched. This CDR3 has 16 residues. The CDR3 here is CASSSILAGPYNEQFF. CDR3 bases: TGTGCCAGCAGCTCGATTTTAGCGGGTCCCTACAATGAGCAGTTCTTC.

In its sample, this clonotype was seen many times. The CDR3 region is CASSWYGGSYNEQFF. The CDR3 nucleotides are TGTGCCAGCAGTTGGTATGGCGGGAGCTACAATGAGCAGTTCTTC. This rearrangement joins TRBV12-3 or TRBV12-4 to TRBJ2-1; 7 bases match TRBD2. This CDR3 is built from 15 residues. V trimming: 4 bases; J trimming: 3 bases; junction bases outside the gene matches: 6.

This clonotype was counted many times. CDR3 nucleotide sequence: TGCAGTGCTAGCAGGGGGAACGAGCAGTTCTTC. Its protein is CSASRGNEQFF. The V gene is TRBV20-1, the J gene TRBJ2-1; TRBD1 aligns across 7 bases. V trimming: 3 bases; J trimming: 10 bases; junction bases outside the gene matches: 3. Germline V gene lookup returns CDR1 DFQATT and CDR2 SNEGSKA (reference sequence). The CDR3 loop spans 11 amino acids.